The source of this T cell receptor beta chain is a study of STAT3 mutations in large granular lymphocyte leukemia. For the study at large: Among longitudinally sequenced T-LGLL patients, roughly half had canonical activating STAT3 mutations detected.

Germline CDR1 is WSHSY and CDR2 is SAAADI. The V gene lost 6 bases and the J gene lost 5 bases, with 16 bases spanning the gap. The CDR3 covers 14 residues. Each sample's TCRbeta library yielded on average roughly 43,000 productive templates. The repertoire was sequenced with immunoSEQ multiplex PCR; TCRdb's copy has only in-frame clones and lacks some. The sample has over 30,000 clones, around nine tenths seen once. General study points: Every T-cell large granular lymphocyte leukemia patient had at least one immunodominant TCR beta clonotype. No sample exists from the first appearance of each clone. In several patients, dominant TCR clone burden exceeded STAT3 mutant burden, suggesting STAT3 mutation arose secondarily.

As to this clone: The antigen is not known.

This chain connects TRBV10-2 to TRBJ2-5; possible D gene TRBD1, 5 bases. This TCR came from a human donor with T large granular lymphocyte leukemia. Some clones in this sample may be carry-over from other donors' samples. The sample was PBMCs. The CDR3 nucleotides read TGCGCCAGCAGAACCCTAGGGGTCCGGGAGACCCAGTACTTC. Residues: CASRTLGVRETQYF.